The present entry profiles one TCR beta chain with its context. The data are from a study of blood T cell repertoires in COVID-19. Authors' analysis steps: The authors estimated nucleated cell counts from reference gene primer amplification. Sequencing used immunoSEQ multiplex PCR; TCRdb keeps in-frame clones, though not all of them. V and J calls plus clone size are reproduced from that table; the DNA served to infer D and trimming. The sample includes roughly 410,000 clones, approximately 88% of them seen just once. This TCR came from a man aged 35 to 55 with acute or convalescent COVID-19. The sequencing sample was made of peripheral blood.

The CDR3 DNA is TGTGCCGGATTAGCGGGGTCCGGCGTCTACGAGCAGTACTTC. It specifies CAGLAGSGVYEQYF. The chain combines TRBV2 with TRBJ2-7; TRBD2 aligns across 8 bases. The CDR3 runs 14 residues. From germline, CDR1 is SNHLY and CDR2 FYNNEI. V was pared by 11 bases and J by 3 bases, with 12 bases of the junction left unmatched.